The following is a TCR beta chain sequence with its context. The CDR3 is 15 amino acids. Germline values: CDR1 SQVTM, CDR2 ANQGSEA. Produced via immunoSEQ multiplex PCR; TCRdb's table is partial and in-frame only. The sample consists of 75,000 to 100,000 clones, roughly 80% of them appearing once. The data are from a study of OX40 agonist ivuxolimab in advanced cancers. The source is an adult with an advanced solid tumor such as melanoma, head and neck, liver or kidney cancer. Sample: CD4+ or CD8+ T cells sorted from blood, taken in a trial of the OX40 agonist ivuxolimab. V usage is TRBV29-1 and J usage is TRBJ2-5; 9 positions match TRBD1. TRBJ2-7 explains the end of the DNA better; the J call may be wrong. CDR3 DNA sequence: TGCAGCGTTGAAGATATACGACAGGGGGCCTACGAGCAGTACTTC. Translating gives CSVEDIRQGAYEQYF.